This T cell receptor beta chain was documented in a study of T-cell memory formation after mild COVID-19 (dated by TCRdb to the early 2020s). Some background on the complete study: Most TCR sequence clusters were specific to one of the two donors. The cohort was made up of two young adult volunteers, one female and one male, who were previously healthy. Longitudinal TCRalpha and TCRbeta repertoire sequencing tracked T-cell clones expanding and contracting after mild COVID-19 in a couple of donors.

PBMCs were isolated by Ficoll-Paque density gradient centrifugation. A note on this clonotype: It lacks a known antigen. Base quality data are lacking; no much larger clone is found one base away.

What the study reported, not specific to this receptor: Clones that contracted from day 15 to 85 showed balanced CD4/CD8 phenotypes, whereas a second wave of clones that expanded from day 15 to 37 leaned towards CD4+. Whether the second-wave clones peaking on day 37 were SARS-CoV-2 specific was not confirmed. Contracting CD4+ clones turned up mainly in the CM and EM memory subsets, whereas EMRA was where CD8+ clones were enriched. Some responding clones were found in pre-infection memory, which suggests that pre-existing cross-reactive memory T cells took part in the SARS-CoV-2 response. Only a couple of mild cases were covered by the study, and larger cohorts that include severe cases with pre-infection samples were considered necessary.

The sequencer listed for this sample is Illumina NovaSeq 6000. TCRalpha and TCRbeta cDNA libraries were built by 5'RACE with constant-segment primers, adding sample barcodes and unique molecular identifiers. RNA was extracted from every sample with Trizol reagent. Library amplification was performed in two PCR steps, and a second sample barcode and Illumina TruSeq adapters were introduced in the second step. The libraries were sequenced on an Illumina NovaSeq using 2 x 150 bp paired-end reads. As for the authors' bioinformatics: Reads were demultiplexed and collapsed into UMI-guided consensus sequences with migec v1.2.7. Using mixcr v2.1.11, UMI consensuses were aligned to TRA and TRB V and J templates and then assembled into clonotypes. Clonotypes were classified as expanded or contracted when called significant by both edgeR and NoisET, with noise models trained on biological replicates. For edgeR calls, the thresholds were a false discovery rate-adjusted p below 0.01 and a log2 fold-change of 1. As an exploratory analysis of dynamics, max-normalized trajectories of the 1000 most abundant clonotypes were examined by PCA with hierarchical clustering. Each responding clone was given a CD4 or CD8 phenotype based on the CD4+ and CD8+ repertoires, which had been sequenced separately. TCRdb passed the public sequencing reads through fastp at Q25 and MiXCR, retaining productive beta sequences. Every entry covers one CDR3 protein and lists the most common genes and DNA from its rows. The V and J calls reflect TCRdb's pipeline rather than the authors' work. The sample table shows about 320,000 distinct CDR3 sequences, and 14% are seen once. The ten largest clones represent 20% to 25% of the sample.

The specimen sequenced was PBMCs or a T cell subset sorted from them (not recorded which). This TCR was sampled from a young man who had mild COVID-19 (a few samples of this study predate the infection). The sample titles of this study are shuffled in the database, so cell type and time point are left out; the donor was told from shared clones.

The sequence in DNA is TGTGCCACCAGTGATCCATTGGGGGGGGACCCAGATACGCAGTATTTT. Its protein product is CATSDPLGGDPDTQYF. The chain uses TRBV24-1 and TRBJ2-3; TRBD2 matches 7 bases in the middle. CDR1 and CDR2, looked up from the germline V gene, are KGHDR and SFDVKD. For this chain, trimming is 3 bases at the V end and 4 bases at the J end, and the number of junction bases without a gene match is 9. Spanning cysteine to phenylalanine, the CDR3 consists of 16 amino acids. The DNA shown is the 48-base CDR3, in frame from base 1.